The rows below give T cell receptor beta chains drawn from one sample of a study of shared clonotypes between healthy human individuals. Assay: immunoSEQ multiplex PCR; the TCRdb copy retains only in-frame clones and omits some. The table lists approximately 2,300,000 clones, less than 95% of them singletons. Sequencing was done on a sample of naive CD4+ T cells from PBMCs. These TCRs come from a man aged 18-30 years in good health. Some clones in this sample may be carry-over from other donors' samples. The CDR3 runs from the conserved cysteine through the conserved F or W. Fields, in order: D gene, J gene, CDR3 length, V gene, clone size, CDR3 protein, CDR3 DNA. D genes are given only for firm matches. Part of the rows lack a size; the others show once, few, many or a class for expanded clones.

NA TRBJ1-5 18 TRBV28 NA CASSPYTRAAQGNQPQHF TGTGCCAGCAGTCCTTATACCAGGGCCGCCCAGGGGAATCAGCCCCAGCATTTT
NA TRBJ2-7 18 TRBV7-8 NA CASSPRGQVGSGHYEQYF TGTGCCAGCAGCCCCAGGGGGCAAGTAGGTAGCGGGCACTACGAGCAGTACTTC
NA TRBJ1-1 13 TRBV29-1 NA CSVLGLYGGEAFF TGCAGCGTCCTGGGCCTCTACGGGGGTGAAGCTTTCTTT
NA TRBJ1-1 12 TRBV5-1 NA CASSFDLSEAFF TGCGCCAGCAGCTTCGACTTGTCTGAAGCTTTCTTT
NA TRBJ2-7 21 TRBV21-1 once CASSKPDIPWGPSGPMGEQYF TGTGCCAGCAGCAAACCGGACATCCCCTGGGGGCCTAGCGGGCCCATGGGGGAGCAGTACTTC
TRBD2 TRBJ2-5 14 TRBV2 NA CASRVAGGQETQYF TGTGCCAGCAGGGTAGCGGGAGGGCAAGAGACCCAGTACTTC
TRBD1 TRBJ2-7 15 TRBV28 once CASSTQGVSSYEQYF TGTGCCAGCAGTACGCAGGGGGTTAGCTCCTACGAGCAGTACTTC
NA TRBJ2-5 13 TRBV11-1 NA CASSPRPGETQYF TGTGCCAGCAGCCCAAGACCTGGAGAGACCCAGTACTTC
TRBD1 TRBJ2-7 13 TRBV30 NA CAWSDGTVYEQYF TGTGCCTGGAGTGACGGGACAGTCTACGAGCAGTACTTC
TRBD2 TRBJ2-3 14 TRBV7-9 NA CASSFASGAGAQYF TGTGCCAGCAGCTTCGCTAGCGGGGCTGGGGCGCAGTATTTT
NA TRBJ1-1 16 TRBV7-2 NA CASSLVFRRGGTEAFF TGTGCCAGCAGCTTAGTTTTCCGGAGAGGGGGCACTGAAGCTTTCTTT
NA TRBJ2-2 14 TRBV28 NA CASSLLANTGELFF TGTGCCAGCAGTTTACTGGCGAACACCGGGGAGCTGTTTTTT
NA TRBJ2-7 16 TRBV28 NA CASSLTLRGLSYEQYF TGTGCCAGCAGTCTGACCCTAAGAGGGCTCTCCTACGAGCAGTACTTC
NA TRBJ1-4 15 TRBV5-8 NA CASSLFRVDNEKLFF TGTGCCAGCAGCCTGTTCAGGGTGGATAATGAAAAACTGTTTTTT
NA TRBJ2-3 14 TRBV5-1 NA CASSSQTSTDTQYF TGCGCCAGCAGCTCACAGACTAGCACAGATACGCAGTATTTT
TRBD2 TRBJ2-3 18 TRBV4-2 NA CASSQVGLAGGLMDTQYF TGTGCCAGCAGCCAAGTTGGACTAGCGGGAGGGCTAATGGATACGCAGTATTTT
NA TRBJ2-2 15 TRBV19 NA CASSTLGQLTGELFF TGTGCCAGTAGTACCCTCGGACAGCTCACCGGGGAGCTGTTTTTT
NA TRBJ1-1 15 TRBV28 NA CASSWGALKGTEAFF TGTGCCAGCAGTTGGGGGGCTCTCAAGGGCACTGAAGCTTTCTTT
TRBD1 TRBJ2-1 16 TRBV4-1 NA CASSPQPGQSYNEQFF TGCGCCAGCAGCCCCCAACCGGGACAGAGCTACAATGAGCAGTTCTTC
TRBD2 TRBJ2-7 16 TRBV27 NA CASSLFAGAQSKEQYF TGTGCCAGCAGTTTATTTGCGGGAGCTCAGTCTAAAGAGCAGTACTTC
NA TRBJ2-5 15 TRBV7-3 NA CASSLPRDEQGSQYF TGTGCCAGCAGCCTCCCCCGGGACGAGCAAGGATCCCAGTACTTC
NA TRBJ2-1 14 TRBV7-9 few CASSFTQGRNEQFF TGTGCCAGCAGCTTCACACAGGGAAGAAATGAGCAGTTCTTC
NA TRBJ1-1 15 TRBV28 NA CASRYLSEGGTEAFF TGTGCCAGCAGATACCTTTCGGAGGGGGGCACTGAAGCTTTCTTT
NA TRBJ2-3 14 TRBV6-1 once CASSERGTPDTQYF TGTGCCAGCAGTGAGAGAGGTACCCCAGATACGCAGTATTTT
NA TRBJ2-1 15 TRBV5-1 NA CASSQWPGSLNEQFF TGCGCCAGCAGCCAATGGCCGGGGTCCCTCAATGAGCAGTTCTTC
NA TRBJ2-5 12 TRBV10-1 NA CASRGTEETQYF TGCGCCAGCAGGGGGACTGAAGAGACCCAGTACTTC
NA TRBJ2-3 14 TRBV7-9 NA CASSPQTGTDTQYF TGTGCCAGCAGCCCGCAGACAGGCACAGATACGCAGTATTTT
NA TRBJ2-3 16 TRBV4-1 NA CASSHPTGQVTDTQYF TGCGCCAGCAGCCACCCCACGGGGCAGGTAACAGATACGCAGTATTTT
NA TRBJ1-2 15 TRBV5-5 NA CASSPEGGANYGYTF TGTGCCAGCAGCCCGGAGGGGGGCGCAAACTATGGCTACACCTTC
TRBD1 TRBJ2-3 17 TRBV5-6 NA CASSPLQGAPGTDTQYF TGTGCCAGCAGCCCATTACAGGGGGCGCCCGGCACAGATACGCAGTATTTT
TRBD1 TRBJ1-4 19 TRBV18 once CASSPLGPGTGKLNEKLFF TGTGCCAGCTCACCACTGGGCCCCGGGACAGGCAAATTGAATGAAAAACTGTTTTTT
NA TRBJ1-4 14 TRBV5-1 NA CASSLDPGDEKLFF TGCGCCAGCAGCTTGGACCCCGGAGATGAAAAACTGTTTTTT
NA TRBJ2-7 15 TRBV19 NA CASSTYRGGSYEQYF TGTGCCAGTAGTACGTACAGGGGGGGCTCCTACGAGCAGTACTTC
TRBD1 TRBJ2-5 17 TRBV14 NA CASSQGQGRRPRETQYF TGTGCCAGCAGCCAAGGACAGGGCAGAAGACCCCGGGAGACCCAGTACTTC
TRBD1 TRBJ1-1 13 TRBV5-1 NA CASSPNRGQEAFF TGCGCCAGCAGCCCTAACAGGGGGCAGGAAGCTTTCTTT
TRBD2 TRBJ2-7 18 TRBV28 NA CASRRGLAGGRGTGEQYF TGTGCCAGCAGACGGGGACTAGCGGGAGGTAGGGGCACGGGAGAGCAGTACTTC
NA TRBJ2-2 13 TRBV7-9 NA CASSPERTGELFF TGTGCCAGCAGCCCCGAGAGGACCGGGGAGCTGTTTTTT
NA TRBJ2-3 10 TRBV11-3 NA CASSLDRWNF TGTGCCAGCAGCTTAGATCGGTGGAATTTT
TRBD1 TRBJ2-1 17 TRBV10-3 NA CAISAPPGQGTYNEQFF TGTGCCATCAGTGCCCCACCGGGACAGGGGACCTACAATGAGCAGTTCTTC
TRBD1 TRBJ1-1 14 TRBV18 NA CASSPRGQDTEAFF TGTGCCAGCTCACCCAGGGGGCAGGACACTGAAGCTTTCTTT
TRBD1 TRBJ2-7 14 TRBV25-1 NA CASSWTGAAYEQYF TGTGCCAGCAGTTGGACAGGGGCTGCCTACGAGCAGTACTTC
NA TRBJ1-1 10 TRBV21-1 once CASSFGTPFF TGTGCCAGCAGCTTTGGGACCCCCTTCTTT
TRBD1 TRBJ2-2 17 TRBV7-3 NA CASSSWGTGATAGELFF TGTGCCAGCAGCTCCTGGGGGACAGGGGCCACTGCCGGGGAGCTGTTTTTT
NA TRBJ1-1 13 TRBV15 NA CATSSDRFTEAFF TGTGCCACCAGCTCTGACAGGTTCACTGAAGCTTTCTTT
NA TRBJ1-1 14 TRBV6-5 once CASRIGQFNTEAFF TGTGCCAGCAGAATCGGACAATTCAACACTGAAGCTTTCTTT
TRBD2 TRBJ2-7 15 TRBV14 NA CASSQLAGKENEQYF TGTGCCAGCAGCCAACTAGCGGGAAAGGAGAACGAGCAGTACTTC
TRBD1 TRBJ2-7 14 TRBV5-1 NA CASSWGTGGNEQYF TGCGCCAGCAGCTGGGGGACAGGGGGAAACGAGCAGTACTTC
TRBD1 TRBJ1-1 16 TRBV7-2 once CASSLEPGQAYTEAFF TGTGCCAGCAGCTTAGAGCCTGGACAGGCTTACACTGAAGCTTTCTTT